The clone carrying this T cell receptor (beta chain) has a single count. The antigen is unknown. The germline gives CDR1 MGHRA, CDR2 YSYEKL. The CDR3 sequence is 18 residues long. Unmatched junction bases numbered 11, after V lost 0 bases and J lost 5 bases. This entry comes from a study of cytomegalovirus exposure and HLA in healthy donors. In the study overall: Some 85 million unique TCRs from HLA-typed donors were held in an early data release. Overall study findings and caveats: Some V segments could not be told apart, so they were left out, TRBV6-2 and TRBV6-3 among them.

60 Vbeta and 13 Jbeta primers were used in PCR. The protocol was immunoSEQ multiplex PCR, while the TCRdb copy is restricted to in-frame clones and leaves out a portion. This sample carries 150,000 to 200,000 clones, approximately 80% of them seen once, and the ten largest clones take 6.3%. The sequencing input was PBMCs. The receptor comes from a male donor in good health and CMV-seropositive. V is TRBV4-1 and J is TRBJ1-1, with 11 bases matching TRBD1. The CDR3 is CASSQDRPRTGGRTEAFF. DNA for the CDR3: TGCGCCAGCAGCCAAGATCGGCCCAGGACAGGGGGCCGGACTGAAGCTTTCTTT.